These T cell receptor beta chains were read from a single sample in a study of chemoradiotherapy in HPV16-positive cancers. Sequencing used immunoSEQ multiplex PCR; TCRdb keeps in-frame clones, though not all of them. The table shows around 1,700 clones, with approximately 74% occurring only once. The specimen comprised tumor tissue, sampled from a patient who underwent chemoradiotherapy. The origin of the receptors is a human donor with HPV-associated anogenital cancer. CDR3s include the opening cysteine and the closing phenylalanine or tryptophan. A D gene is named only where the DNA matches it firmly. The size of a clone is reported for some rows only, either as once, few or many, or as a class for expanded clones.

J: TRBJ2-7; V: TRBV9; D: NA; size: NA; CDR3: CASSVDGATYEQYF; DNA: TGTGCCAGCAGCGTTGACGGGGCTACATACGAGCAGTACTTC
J: TRBJ2-7; V: TRBV2; D: TRBD1; size: NA; CDR3: CASRQDRAYEQYF; DNA: TGTGCCAGCAGGCAGGACAGGGCCTACGAGCAGTACTTC
J: TRBJ1-1; V: TRBV5-6; D: TRBD1; size: NA; CDR3: CASSLDGTGRLMNTEAFF; DNA: TGTGCCAGCAGCTTGGACGGGACAGGGAGACTTATGAACACTGAAGCTTTCTTT
J: TRBJ2-1; V: TRBV5-1; D: NA; size: NA; CDR3: CASSWGQTSYNEQFF; DNA: TGCGCCAGCAGCTGGGGCCAGACTTCCTACAATGAGCAGTTCTTC
J: TRBJ1-2; V: TRBV4-1; D: NA; size: NA; CDR3: CASSQDPGAVGYTF; DNA: TGCGCCAGCAGCCAAGATCCGGGGGCGGTCGGCTACACCTTC
J: TRBJ2-2; V: TRBV6-4; D: NA; size: NA; CDR3: CASRRGSTGELFF; DNA: TGTGCCAGTAGGAGAGGAAGCACCGGGGAGCTGTTTTTT
J: TRBJ1-1; V: TRBV6-6; D: TRBD1; size: NA; CDR3: CASTTRDSPKRSFF; DNA: TGTGCCAGCACCACCCGGGACAGCCCCAAGCGGAGTTTCTTT
J: TRBJ2-7; V: TRBV28; D: NA; size: NA; CDR3: CASSQETYEQYF; DNA: TGTGCCAGCAGTCAAGAGACCTACGAGCAGTACTTC
J: TRBJ1-5; V: TRBV18; D: TRBD1; size: NA; CDR3: CASSPTGNHQPQHF; DNA: TGTGCCAGCTCACCGACAGGGAATCATCAGCCCCAGCATTTT
J: TRBJ2-6; V: TRBV5-1; D: NA; size: NA; CDR3: CASSRDGGSGANVLTF; DNA: TGCGCCAGCAGCCGGGACGGAGGCTCTGGGGCCAACGTCCTGACTTTC
J: TRBJ2-7; V: TRBV6-5; D: NA; size: NA; CDR3: CASSSSGYEQYF; DNA: TGTGCCAGCAGTTCCTCTGGATACGAGCAGTACTTC
J: TRBJ2-1; V: TRBV11-3; D: NA; size: NA; CDR3: CASSLDNLAWYNEQFF; DNA: TGTGCCAGCAGCTTAGATAACCTAGCGTGGTACAATGAGCAGTTCTTC
J: TRBJ2-7; V: TRBV4-1; D: TRBD2; size: NA; CDR3: CASSFRLAGLDYEQYF; DNA: TGCGCCAGCAGCTTCAGACTAGCGGGCCTAGACTACGAGCAGTACTTC
J: TRBJ2-2; V: TRBV18; D: TRBD1; size: NA; CDR3: CASSGTGNTGELFF; DNA: TGTGCCAGCTCCGGGACAGGGAACACCGGGGAGCTGTTTTTT
J: TRBJ2-7; V: TRBV5-4; D: NA; size: NA; CDR3: CASSHAYSTYEQYF; DNA: TGTGCCAGCAGCCATGCCTATTCTACGTACGAGCAGTACTTC
J: TRBJ2-7; V: TRBV10-3; D: TRBD1; size: NA; CDR3: CAIGPGTGGVYEQYF; DNA: TGTGCCATCGGACCCGGGACAGGGGGCGTCTACGAGCAGTACTTC
J: TRBJ2-5; V: TRBV5-4; D: NA; size: NA; CDR3: CASSLGGQLGETQYF; DNA: TGTGCCAGCAGCTTGGGCGGACAGCTGGGGGAGACCCAGTACTTC
J: TRBJ1-1; V: TRBV6-1; D: NA; size: NA; CDR3: CASSEEPQAVGFF; DNA: TGTGCCAGCAGTGAAGAGCCTCAGGCCGTCGGATTCTTT
J: TRBJ2-7; V: TRBV12-5; D: TRBD1; size: NA; CDR3: CASGLGTARPEQYF; DNA: TGTGCTAGTGGTTTAGGGACAGCTAGACCCGAGCAGTACTTC
J: TRBJ1-1; V: TRBV30; D: TRBD1; size: NA; CDR3: CAWTVDRDTEAFF; DNA: TGTGCCTGGACCGTCGACAGGGACACTGAAGCTTTCTTT
J: TRBJ1-1; V: TRBV11-2; D: NA; size: NA; CDR3: CASSALNTEAFF; DNA: TGTGCCAGCAGCGCACTGAACACTGAAGCTTTCTTT
J: TRBJ1-1; V: TRBV21-1; D: NA; size: NA; CDR3: CASSKDLSEAFF; DNA: TGTGCCAGCAGCAAAGATTTAAGTGAAGCTTTCTTT
J: TRBJ2-7; V: TRBV6-5; D: NA; size: NA; CDR3: CASRTWTGEHEQYF; DNA: TGTGCCAGCAGGACGTGGACGGGGGAGCACGAGCAGTACTTC
J: TRBJ1-5; V: TRBV28; D: NA; size: NA; CDR3: CASSFKLNQPQHF; DNA: TGTGCCAGCAGTTTCAAACTCAATCAGCCCCAGCATTTT
J: TRBJ2-1; V: TRBV18; D: NA; size: few; CDR3: CATRGSNNEQFF; DNA: TGTGCCACCCGGGGGTCTAACAATGAGCAGTTCTTC
J: TRBJ1-5; V: TRBV6-1; D: NA; size: NA; CDR3: CASSEGGLSNQPQHF; DNA: TGTGCCAGCAGTGAAGGGGGACTTAGCAATCAGCCCCAGCATTTT
J: TRBJ2-3; V: TRBV5-1; D: TRBD1; size: NA; CDR3: CASSLYRDRGYTSTDTQYF; DNA: TGCGCCAGCAGCTTGTACCGGGACAGGGGTTACACTAGCACAGATACGCAGTATTTT
J: TRBJ1-2; V: TRBV18; D: NA; size: NA; CDR3: CASSPSGRAYGYTF; DNA: TGTGCCAGCTCACCATCGGGCAGGGCCTATGGCTACACCTTC
J: TRBJ1-1; V: TRBV25-1; D: NA; size: NA; CDR3: CASSYGSSTEAFF; DNA: TGTGCCAGCAGTTACGGATCCTCCACTGAAGCTTTCTTT
J: TRBJ2-7; V: TRBV11-2; D: TRBD2; size: NA; CDR3: CASSLGPSGRYEQYF; DNA: TGTGCCAGCAGCTTAGGTCCTAGCGGGAGATACGAGCAGTACTTC
J: TRBJ2-1; V: TRBV5-8; D: NA; size: few; CDR3: CASSPGGTSGSYNEQFF; DNA: TGTGCCAGCAGCCCAGGGGGAACTAGCGGCTCTTACAATGAGCAGTTCTTC
J: TRBJ2-5; V: TRBV5-1; D: TRBD2; size: NA; CDR3: CASSLTSGSVQETQYF; DNA: TGCGCCAGCAGCCTAACTAGCGGGAGTGTTCAAGAGACCCAGTACTTC
J: TRBJ2-5; V: TRBV7-6; D: TRBD2; size: few; CDR3: CASSLDVAGGRETQYF; DNA: TGTGCCAGCAGCTTAGATGTAGCGGGGGGGCGAGAGACCCAGTACTTC
J: TRBJ1-2; V: TRBV30; D: NA; size: once; CDR3: CAWIAGKGTRTFGTSLYGYTF; DNA: TGTGCCTGGATCGCGGGGAAGGGCACGAGAACCTTCGGAACATCCCTCTATGGCTACACCTTC
J: TRBJ2-4; V: TRBV10-1; D: TRBD2; size: NA; CDR3: CASSECGRALLNIQYF; DNA: TGCGCCAGCAGTGAGTGCGGGAGGGCCCTCTTAAACATTCAGTACTTC
J: TRBJ2-4; V: TRBV13; D: NA; size: once; CDR3: CASSLGLIGGQYF; DNA: TGTGCCAGCAGCTTAGGCCTGATAGGGGGTCAGTACTTC
J: TRBJ2-7; V: TRBV11-3; D: TRBD1; size: NA; CDR3: CASSSQDRDEQYF; DNA: TGTGCCAGCAGCTCCCAGGACAGGGACGAGCAGTACTTC
J: TRBJ2-7; V: TRBV5-6; D: NA; size: NA; CDR3: CASSSAYEQYF; DNA: TGTGCCAGCAGCTCCGCCTACGAGCAGTACTTC